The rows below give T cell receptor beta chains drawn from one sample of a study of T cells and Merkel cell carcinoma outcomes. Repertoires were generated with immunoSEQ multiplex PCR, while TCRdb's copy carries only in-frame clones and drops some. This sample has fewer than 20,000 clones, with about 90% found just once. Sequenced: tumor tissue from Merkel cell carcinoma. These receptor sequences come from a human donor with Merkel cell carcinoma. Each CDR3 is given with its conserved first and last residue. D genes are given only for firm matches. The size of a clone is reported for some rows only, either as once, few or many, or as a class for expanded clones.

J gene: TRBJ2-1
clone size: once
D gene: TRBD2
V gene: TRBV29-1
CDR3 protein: CSVPHGTSLDEQFF
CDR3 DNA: TGCAGCGTTCCCCATGGGACTAGCTTAGATGAGCAGTTCTTC

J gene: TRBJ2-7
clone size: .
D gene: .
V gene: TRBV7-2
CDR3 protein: CASSFASAGAGEQYF
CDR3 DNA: TGTGCCAGCAGCTTTGCGTCGGCGGGGGCAGGCGAGCAGTACTTC

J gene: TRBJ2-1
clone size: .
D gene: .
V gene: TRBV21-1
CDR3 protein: CASSKRQYSLGNNEQFF
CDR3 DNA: TGTGCCAGCAGCAAACGGCAATACAGCTTGGGGAACAATGAGCAGTTCTTC

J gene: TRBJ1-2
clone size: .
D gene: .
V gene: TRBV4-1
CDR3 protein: CASSQAGGEHYGYTF
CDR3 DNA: TGCGCCAGCAGCCAAGCGGGAGGAGAACACTATGGCTACACCTTC

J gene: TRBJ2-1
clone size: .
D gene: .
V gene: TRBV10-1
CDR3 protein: CASSESSPRGEQFF
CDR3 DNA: TGCGCCAGCAGTGAGTCCAGTCCCCGGGGTGAGCAGTTCTTC

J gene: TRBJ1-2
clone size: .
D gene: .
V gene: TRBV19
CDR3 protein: CASSIQFLGVYGYTF
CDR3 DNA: TGTGCCAGTAGTATTCAGTTTCTAGGCGTCTATGGCTACACCTTC

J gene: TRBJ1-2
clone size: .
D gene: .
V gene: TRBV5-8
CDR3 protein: CASSLEEGATF
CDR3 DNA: TGTGCCAGCAGCTTGGAGGAGGGAGCCACCTTC

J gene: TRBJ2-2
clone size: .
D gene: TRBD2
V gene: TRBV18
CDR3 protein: CASRGTSRTGELFF
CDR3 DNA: TGTGCCAGCCGGGGGACTAGTCGCACCGGGGAGCTGTTTTTT

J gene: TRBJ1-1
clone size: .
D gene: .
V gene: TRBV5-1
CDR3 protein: CASSLWGSTEAFF
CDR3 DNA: TGCGCCAGCAGCTTGTGGGGGAGCACTGAAGCTTTCTTT

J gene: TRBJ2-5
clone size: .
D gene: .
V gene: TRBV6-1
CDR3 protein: CASSMTRQETQYF
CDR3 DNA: TGTGCCAGCAGTATGACTAGACAAGAGACCCAGTACTTC

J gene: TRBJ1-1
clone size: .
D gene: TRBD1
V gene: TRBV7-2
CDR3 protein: CASRGQGFTEAFF
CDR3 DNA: TGTGCCAGCAGGGGACAGGGGTTCACTGAAGCTTTCTTT

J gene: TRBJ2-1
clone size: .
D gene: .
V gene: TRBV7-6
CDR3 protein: CASSFSSSREQFF
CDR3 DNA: TGTGCCAGCAGCTTCTCGTCTAGCAGGGAGCAGTTCTTC

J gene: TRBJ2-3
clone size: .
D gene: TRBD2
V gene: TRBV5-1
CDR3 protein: CASSLTGGVADTQYF
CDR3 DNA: TGCGCCAGCAGCTTAACGGGAGGGGTGGCAGATACGCAGTATTTT

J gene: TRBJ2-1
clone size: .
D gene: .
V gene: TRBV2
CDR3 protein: CASRGSGVHFNNEQFF
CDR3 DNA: TGTGCCAGCAGGGGGTCCGGAGTGCACTTCAACAATGAGCAGTTCTTC

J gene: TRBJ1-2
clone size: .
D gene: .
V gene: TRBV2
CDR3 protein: CASSEGQANYGYTF
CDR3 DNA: TGTGCCAGCAGTGAAGGGCAGGCGAACTATGGCTACACCTTC

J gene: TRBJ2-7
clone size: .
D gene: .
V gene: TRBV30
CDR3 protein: CAWKRGLVGGRLSYEQYF
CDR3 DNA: TGTGCCTGGAAGAGAGGACTAGTGGGGGGCCGGCTATCCTACGAGCAGTACTTC

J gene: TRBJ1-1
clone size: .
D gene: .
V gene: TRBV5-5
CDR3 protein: CASSFQGNLNTEAFF
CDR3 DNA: TGTGCCAGCAGCTTCCAGGGAAACCTGAACACTGAAGCTTTCTTT

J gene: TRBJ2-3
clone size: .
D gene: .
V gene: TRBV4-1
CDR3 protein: CASSQTGQGGRDTQYF
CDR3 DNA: TGCGCCAGCAGCCAGACCGGCCAAGGGGGTCGGGATACGCAGTATTTT

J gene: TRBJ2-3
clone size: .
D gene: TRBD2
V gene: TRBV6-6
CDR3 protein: CASSYSGAGTDTQYF
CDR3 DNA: TGTGCCAGTAGTTACAGCGGGGCCGGGACAGATACGCAGTATTTT

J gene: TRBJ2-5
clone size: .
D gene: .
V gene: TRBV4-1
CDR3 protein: CASSPGIQETQYF
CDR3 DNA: TGCGCCAGCAGCCCAGGGATTCAAGAGACCCAGTACTTC

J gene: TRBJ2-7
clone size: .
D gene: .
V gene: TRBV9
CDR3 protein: CASSVAVFSYEQYF
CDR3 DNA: TGTGCCAGCAGCGTAGCCGTTTTTTCCTACGAGCAGTACTTC

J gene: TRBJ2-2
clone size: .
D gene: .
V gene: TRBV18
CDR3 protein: CASSSVGAGELFF
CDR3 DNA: TGTGCCAGCTCATCTGTAGGGGCCGGGGAGCTGTTTTTT

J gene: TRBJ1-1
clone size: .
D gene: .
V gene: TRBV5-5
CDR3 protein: CASSSIGRPNTEAFF
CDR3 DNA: TGTGCCAGCAGCTCAATCGGCAGGCCTAACACTGAAGCTTTCTTT

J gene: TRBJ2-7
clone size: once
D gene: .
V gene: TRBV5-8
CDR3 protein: CASRRMGTYEQYF
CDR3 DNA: TGTGCCTCGAGACGGATGGGGACCTACGAGCAGTACTTC

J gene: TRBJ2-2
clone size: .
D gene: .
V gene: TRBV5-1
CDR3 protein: CASSFSWGMNTGELFF
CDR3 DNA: TGCGCCAGCAGCTTTAGTTGGGGCATGAACACCGGGGAGCTGTTTTTT

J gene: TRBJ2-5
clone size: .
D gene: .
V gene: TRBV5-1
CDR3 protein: CASSLKQETQYF
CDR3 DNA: TGCGCCAGCAGCTTGAAACAAGAGACCCAGTACTTC

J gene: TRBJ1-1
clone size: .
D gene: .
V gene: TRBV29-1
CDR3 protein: CSGLQGRTEAFF
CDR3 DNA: TGCAGCGGCCTACAGGGAAGAACTGAAGCTTTCTTT

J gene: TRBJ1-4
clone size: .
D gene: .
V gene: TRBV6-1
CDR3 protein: CASSDYMSGDEKLFF
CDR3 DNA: TGTGCCAGCAGTGACTATATGAGCGGAGATGAAAAACTGTTTTTT

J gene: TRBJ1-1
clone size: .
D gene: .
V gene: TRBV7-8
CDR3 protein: CASTPHDWGADTEAFF
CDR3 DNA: TGTGCCAGCACCCCCCACGACTGGGGGGCGGACACTGAAGCTTTCTTT

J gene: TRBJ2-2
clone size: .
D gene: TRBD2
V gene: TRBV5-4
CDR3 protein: CASSDRTSGGVGSGELFF
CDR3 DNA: TGTGCCAGCAGCGACCGGACTAGCGGGGGAGTCGGTTCCGGGGAGCTGTTTTTT

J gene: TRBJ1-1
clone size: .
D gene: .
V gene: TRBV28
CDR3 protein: CASSLASPSSWAFF
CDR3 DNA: TGTGCCAGCAGTTTAGCGAGTCCAAGTTCATGGGCTTTCTTT

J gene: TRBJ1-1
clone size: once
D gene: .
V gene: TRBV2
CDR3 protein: CASDENTEAFF
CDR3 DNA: TGTGCCAGCGATGAGAACACTGAAGCTTTCTTT

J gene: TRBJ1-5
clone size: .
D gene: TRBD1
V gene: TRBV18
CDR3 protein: CASSPGTGAGNQPQHF
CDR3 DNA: TGTGCCAGCTCACCCGGGACAGGGGCCGGCAATCAGCCCCAGCATTTT

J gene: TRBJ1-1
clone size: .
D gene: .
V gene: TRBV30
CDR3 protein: CAWSVRWEPENTEAFF
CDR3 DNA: TGTGCCTGGAGTGTGCGTTGGGAGCCGGAAAACACTGAAGCTTTCTTT

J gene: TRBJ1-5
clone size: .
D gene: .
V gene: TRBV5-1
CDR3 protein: CASSPDSQNQPQHF
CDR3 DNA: TGCGCCAGCAGCCCGGACAGCCAGAATCAGCCCCAGCATTTT

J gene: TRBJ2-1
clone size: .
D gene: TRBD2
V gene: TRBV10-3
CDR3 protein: CAIGGTSGATYNEQFF
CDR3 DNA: TGTGCCATCGGAGGGACTAGCGGGGCCACCTACAATGAGCAGTTCTTC

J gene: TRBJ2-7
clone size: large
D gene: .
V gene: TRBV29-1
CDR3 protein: CSVEGRFAEEQYF
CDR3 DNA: TGCAGCGTTGAAGGCCGTTTTGCGGAGGAGCAGTACTTC

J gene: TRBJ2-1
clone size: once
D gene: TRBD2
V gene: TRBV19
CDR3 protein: CASSPTAGDSYNEQFF
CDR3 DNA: TGTGCCAGTAGTCCCACGGCGGGAGACTCCTACAATGAGCAGTTCTTC

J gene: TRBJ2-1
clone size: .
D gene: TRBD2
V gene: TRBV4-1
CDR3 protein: CASSHGGGRAHEQFF
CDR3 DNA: TGCGCCAGCAGCCACGGGGGCGGGAGGGCGCATGAGCAGTTCTTC

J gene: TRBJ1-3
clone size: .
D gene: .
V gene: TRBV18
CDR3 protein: CASSPQIGQPGNTIYF
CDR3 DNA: TGTGCCAGCTCACCGCAAATTGGGCAGCCGGGAAACACCATATATTTT

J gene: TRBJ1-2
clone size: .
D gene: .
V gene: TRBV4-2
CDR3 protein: CASSRPGRSNYGYTF
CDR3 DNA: TGTGCCAGCAGCCGACCGGGACGGTCTAACTATGGCTACACCTTC

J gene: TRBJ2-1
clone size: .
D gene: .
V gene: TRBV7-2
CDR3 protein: CASSLTTGVYNEQFF
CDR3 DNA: TGTGCCAGCAGCCTCACTACGGGGGTTTACAATGAGCAGTTCTTC